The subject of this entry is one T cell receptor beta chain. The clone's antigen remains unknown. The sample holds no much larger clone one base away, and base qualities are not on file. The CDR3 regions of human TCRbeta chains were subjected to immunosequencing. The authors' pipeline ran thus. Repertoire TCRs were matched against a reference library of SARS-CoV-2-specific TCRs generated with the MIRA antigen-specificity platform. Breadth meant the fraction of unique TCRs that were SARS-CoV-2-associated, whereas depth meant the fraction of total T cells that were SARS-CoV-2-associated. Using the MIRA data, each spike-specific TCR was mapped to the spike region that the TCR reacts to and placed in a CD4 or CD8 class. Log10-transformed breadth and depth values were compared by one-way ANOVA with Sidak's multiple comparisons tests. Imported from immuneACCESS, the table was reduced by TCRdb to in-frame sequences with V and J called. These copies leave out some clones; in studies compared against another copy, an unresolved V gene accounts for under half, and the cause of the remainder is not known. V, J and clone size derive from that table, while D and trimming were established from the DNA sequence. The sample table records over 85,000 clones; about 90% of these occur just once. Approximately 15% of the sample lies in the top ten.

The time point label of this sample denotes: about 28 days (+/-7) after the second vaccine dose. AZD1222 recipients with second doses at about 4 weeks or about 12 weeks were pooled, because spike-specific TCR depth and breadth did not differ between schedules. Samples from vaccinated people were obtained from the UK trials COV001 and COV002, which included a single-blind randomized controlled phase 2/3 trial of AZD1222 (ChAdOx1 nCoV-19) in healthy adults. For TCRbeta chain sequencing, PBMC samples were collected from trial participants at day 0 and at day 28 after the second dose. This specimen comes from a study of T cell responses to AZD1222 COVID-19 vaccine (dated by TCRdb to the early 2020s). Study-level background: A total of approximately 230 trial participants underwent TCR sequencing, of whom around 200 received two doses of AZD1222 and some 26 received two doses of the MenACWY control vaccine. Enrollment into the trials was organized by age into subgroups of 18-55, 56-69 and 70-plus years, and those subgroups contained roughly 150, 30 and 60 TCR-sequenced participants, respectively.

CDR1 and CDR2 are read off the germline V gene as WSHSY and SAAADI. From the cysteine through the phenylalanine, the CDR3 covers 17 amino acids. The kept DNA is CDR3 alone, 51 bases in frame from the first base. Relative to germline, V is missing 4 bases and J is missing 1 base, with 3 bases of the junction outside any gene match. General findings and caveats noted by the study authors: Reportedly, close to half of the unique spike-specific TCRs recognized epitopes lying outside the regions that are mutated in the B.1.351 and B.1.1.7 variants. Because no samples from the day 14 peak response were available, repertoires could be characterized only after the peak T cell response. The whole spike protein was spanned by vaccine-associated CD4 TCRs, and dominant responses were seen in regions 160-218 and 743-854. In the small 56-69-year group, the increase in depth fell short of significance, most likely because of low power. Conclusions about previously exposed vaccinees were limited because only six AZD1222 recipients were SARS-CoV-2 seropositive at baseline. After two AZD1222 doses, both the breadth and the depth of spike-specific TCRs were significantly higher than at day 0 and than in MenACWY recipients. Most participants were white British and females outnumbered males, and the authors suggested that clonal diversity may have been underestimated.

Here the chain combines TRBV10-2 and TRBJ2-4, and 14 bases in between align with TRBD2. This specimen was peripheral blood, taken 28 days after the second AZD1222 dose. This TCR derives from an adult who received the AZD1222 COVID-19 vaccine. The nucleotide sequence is TGCGCCAGCAGTGGGGGACTAGCGGGAGTGGCCAAAAACATTCAGTACTTC. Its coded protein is CASSGGLAGVAKNIQYF.